The entry that follows covers one TCR beta chain sequence. The record originates from a study of blood T cell repertoires in COVID-19. The wider study: Samples of COVID-19 (acute and convalescent) were obtained from the United States, Italy and Spain. PBMCs, B-cell-depleted T cells, or T cells were the source of the cDNA or gDNA that made up the material.

Germline trimming cut 0 bases from V and 9 bases from J; bases unmatched to any gene: 3. The CDR3 is 14 residues long. Germline-derived CDR1 and CDR2 are SGHDT and YYEEEE. As handled by the study authors: Amplification of reference gene primers was used by the study to estimate nucleated cell counts. Only in-frame clones appear in the TCRdb table, and some are missing; sequencing was by immunoSEQ multiplex PCR. The V and J calls and clone size are taken from that table; D and trimming were inferred from the DNA. Counted here are 85,000 to 95,000 clones, over 80% occurring once; the ten biggest clones make up over 3.5%.

The receptor's source is a woman aged 50 to 60 in a cohort sampled during active COVID-19. The V gene is TRBV5-6, the J gene TRBJ1-6, with 7 bases fitting TRBD1. The sequencing sample was made of peripheral blood. As DNA, the CDR3 is TGTGCCAGCAGCTTGGGACAGGGAGTTTCACCCCTCCACTTT. Its translation: CASSLGQGVSPLHF.